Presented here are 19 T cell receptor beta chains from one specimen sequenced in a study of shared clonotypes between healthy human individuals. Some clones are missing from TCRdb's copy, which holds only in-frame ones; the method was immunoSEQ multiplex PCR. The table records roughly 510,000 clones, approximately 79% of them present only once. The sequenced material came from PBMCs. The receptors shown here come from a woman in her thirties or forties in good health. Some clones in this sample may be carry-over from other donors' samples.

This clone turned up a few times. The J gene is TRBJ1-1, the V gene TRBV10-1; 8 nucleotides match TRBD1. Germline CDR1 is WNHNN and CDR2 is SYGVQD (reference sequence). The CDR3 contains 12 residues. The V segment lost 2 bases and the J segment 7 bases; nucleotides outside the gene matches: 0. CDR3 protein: CASSEGQGEAFF. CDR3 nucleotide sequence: TGCGCCAGCAGTGAGGGACAGGGTGAAGCTTTCTTT.

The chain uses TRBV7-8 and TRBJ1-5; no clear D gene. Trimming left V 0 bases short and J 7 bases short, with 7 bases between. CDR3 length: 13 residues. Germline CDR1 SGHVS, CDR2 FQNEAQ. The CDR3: CASSLAGWQPQHF. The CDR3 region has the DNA TGTGCCAGCAGCTTAGCTGGATGGCAGCCCCAGCATTTT. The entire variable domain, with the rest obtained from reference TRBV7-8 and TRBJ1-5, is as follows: GAGVSQSPRYKVAKRGQDVALRCDPISGHVSLFWYQQALGQGPEFLTYFQNEAQLDKSGLPSDRFFAERPEGSVSTLKIQRTQQEDSAVYLCASSLAGWQPQHFGDGTRLSIL.

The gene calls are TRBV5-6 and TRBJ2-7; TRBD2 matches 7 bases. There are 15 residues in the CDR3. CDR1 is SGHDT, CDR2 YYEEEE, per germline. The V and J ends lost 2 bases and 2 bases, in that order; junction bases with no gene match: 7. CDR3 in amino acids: CASSFGRALAYEQYF. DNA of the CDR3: TGTGCCAGCAGCTTTGGGAGGGCTTTAGCCTACGAGCAGTACTTC.

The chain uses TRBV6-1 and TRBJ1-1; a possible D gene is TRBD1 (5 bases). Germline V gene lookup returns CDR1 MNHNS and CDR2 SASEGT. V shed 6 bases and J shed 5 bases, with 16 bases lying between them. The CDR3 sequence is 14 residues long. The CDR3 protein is CASSGEGIGTEAFF. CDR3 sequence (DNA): TGTGCCAGCAGCGGGGAGGGGATTGGGACTGAAGCTTTCTTT.

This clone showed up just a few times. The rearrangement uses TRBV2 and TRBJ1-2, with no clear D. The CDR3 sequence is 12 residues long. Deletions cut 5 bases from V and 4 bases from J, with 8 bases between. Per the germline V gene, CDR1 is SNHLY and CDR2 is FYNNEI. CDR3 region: CASSTGFYGYTF. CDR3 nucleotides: TGTGCCAGCAGTACGGGGTTCTATGGCTACACCTTC.

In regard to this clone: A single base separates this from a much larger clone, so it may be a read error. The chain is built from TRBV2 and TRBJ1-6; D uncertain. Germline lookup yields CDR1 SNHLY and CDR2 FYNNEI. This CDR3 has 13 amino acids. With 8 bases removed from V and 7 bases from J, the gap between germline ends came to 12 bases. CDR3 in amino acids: CASEPDSNSPLHF. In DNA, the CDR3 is TGTGCCAGCGAACCTGACTCCAATTCACCCCTCCACTTT.

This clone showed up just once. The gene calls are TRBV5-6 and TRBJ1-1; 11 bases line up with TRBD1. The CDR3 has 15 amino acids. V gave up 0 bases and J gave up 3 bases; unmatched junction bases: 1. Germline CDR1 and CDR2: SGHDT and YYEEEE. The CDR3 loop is CASSLGGQGDTEAFF. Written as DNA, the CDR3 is TGTGCCAGCAGCTTGGGGGGACAGGGGGACACTGAAGCTTTCTTT.

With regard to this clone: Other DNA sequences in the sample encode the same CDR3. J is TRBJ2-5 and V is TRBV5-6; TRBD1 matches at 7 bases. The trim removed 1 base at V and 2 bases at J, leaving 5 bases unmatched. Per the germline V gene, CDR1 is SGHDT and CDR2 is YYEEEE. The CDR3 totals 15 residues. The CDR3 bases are TGTGCCAGCAGCTTGACAGGGGTAGGGCAAGAGACCCAGTACTTC. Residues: CASSLTGVGQETQYF.

The CDR3 sequence is CASSDYTNSQETQYF. The CDR3, as DNA: TGTGCCAGCAGTGACTACACGAACTCCCAAGAGACCCAGTACTTC. V and J are TRBV25-1 and TRBJ2-5, with D hard to call. Between the trimmed V and J ends, which lost 3 bases and 1 base, there was a span of 12 bases. CDR3 size: 15 residues. CDR1 is MGHDK and CDR2 is SYGVNS in the germline V gene.

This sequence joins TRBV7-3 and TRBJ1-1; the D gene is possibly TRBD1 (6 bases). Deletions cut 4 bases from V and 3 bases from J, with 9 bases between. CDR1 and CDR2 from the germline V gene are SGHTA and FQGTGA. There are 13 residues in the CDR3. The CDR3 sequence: CASSSAGDTEAFF. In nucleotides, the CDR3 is TGTGCCAGCAGCTCAGCAGGGGACACTGAAGCTTTCTTT.

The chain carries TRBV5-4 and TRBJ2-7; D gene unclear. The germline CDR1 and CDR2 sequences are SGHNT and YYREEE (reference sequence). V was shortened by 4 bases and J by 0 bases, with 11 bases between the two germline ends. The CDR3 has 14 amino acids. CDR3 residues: CASSPTVSSYEQYF. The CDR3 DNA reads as TGTGCCAGCAGCCCCACGGTGAGCTCCTACGAGCAGTACTTC.

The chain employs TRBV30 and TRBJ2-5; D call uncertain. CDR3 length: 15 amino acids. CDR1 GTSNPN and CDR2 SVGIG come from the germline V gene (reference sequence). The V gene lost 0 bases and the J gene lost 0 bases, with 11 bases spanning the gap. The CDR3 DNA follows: TGTGCCTGGAGTGTAGGATCAGCCAACCAAGAGACCCAGTACTTC. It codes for CAWSVGSANQETQYF.

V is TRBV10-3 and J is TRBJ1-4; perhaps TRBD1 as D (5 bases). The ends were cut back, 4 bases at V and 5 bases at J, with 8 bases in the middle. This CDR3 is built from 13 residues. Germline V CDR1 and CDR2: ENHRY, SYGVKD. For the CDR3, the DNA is TGTGCCATCAGTGGACAGAGAAATGAAAAACTGTTTTTT. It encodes CAISGQRNEKLFF.

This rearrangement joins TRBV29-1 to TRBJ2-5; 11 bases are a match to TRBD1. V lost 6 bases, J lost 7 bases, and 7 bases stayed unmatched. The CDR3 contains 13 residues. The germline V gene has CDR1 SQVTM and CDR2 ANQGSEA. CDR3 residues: CSVRTGGRGTQYF. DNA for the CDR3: TGCAGCGTGAGGACAGGGGGCCGAGGGACCCAGTACTTC.

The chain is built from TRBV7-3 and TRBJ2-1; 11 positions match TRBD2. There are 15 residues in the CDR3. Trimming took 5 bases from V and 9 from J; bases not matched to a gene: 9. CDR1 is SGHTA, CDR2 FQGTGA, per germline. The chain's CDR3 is CASSPTSGAGGEQFF. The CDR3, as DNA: TGTGCCAGCAGCCCGACTAGCGGGGCAGGGGGTGAGCAGTTCTTC.

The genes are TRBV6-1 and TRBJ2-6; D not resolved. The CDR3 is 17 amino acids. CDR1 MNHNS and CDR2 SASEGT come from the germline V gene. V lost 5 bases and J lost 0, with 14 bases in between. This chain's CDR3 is CASSKDLGNSGANVLTF. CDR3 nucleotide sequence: TGTGCCAGCAGTAAAGACCTGGGTAACTCTGGGGCCAACGTCCTGACTTTC.

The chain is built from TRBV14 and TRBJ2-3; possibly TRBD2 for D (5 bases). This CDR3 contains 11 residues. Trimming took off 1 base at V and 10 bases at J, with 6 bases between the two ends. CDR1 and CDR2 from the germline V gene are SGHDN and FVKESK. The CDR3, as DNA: TGTGCCAGCAGCCAAGCCGGGGCGCAGTATTTT. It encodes CASSQAGAQYF.

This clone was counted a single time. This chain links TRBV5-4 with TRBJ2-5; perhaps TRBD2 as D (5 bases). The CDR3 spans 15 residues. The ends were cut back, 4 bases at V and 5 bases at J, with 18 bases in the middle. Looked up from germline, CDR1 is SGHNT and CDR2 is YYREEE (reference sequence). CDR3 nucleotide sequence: TGTGCCAGCAGCCCGTCCGGGGAACTAGGCGAGACCCAGTACTTC. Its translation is CASSPSGELGETQYF.

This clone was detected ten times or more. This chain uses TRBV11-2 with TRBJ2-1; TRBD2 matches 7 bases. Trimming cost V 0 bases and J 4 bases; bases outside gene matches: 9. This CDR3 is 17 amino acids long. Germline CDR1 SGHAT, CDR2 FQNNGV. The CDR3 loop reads CASSLDRGGRGYNEQFF. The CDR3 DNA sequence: TGTGCCAGCAGCTTAGATCGCGGCGGGAGAGGGTACAATGAGCAGTTCTTC.